The T cell receptor beta chain described here comes from a study of sequential checkpoint blockade in melanoma. Study information: Patients were randomized 1:1 to nivolumab-then-ipilimumab or ipilimumab-then-nivolumab first-line.

As for treatment: randomized to nivolumab then ipilimumab (arm A) or the reverse (arm B). Patients had received no earlier DNA-damaging chemotherapy. Sorted cells were live CD3+CD8+, lacking CD19 and CD56, from PBMCs. Germline V gene data show CDR1 as LGHNT and CDR2 as FRNRAP. The length of the CDR3 is 15 residues. Deletions cut 4 bases from V and 6 bases from J, with 18 bases between. Generated by immunoSEQ multiplex PCR, the TCRdb table keeps only in-frame clones and is missing some. Here the sample spans roughly 18,000 clones, about 75% being singletons. J is TRBJ1-2 and V is TRBV12-5; D is perhaps TRBD1 (6 bases). Here the sequenced sample was CD8+ T cells sorted from blood (inferred from file names), taken from a patient given nivolumab and ipilimumab in sequence. The receptor was derived from a human donor with melanoma. The CDR3 nucleotides are TGTGCTAGTGGTTCCACGACCCGACAGGAACATGGCTACACCTTC. Translation gives CASGSTTRQEHGYTF. The whole variable domain, remainder taken from reference TRBV12-5 and TRBJ1-2, is DARVTQTPRHKVTEMGQEVTMRCQPILGHNTVFWYRQTMMQGLELLAYFRNRAPLDDSGMPKDRFSAEMPDATLATLKIQPSEPRDSAVYFCASGSTTRQEHGYTFGSGTRLTVV.